This T cell receptor beta chain was sequenced in a study of blood T cell repertoires in COVID-19. Original methodology: Nucleated cell counts were estimated from reference gene primer amplification. Sequencing was performed with immunoSEQ multiplex PCR; in TCRdb, only in-frame clones are kept and a portion is missing. V, J and clone size are those of that table, while D and trimming were read from the DNA. The sample carries some 50,000 clones, around 88% recorded once. The sequencing input was peripheral blood. The clonotype originates from an elderly woman with acute or convalescent COVID-19.

For the CDR3, the DNA is TGTGCCAGCAGCCAGTGGAGCTCCTATAATTCACCCCTCCACTTT. Translated, it gives CASSQWSSYNSPLHF. The chain carries TRBV5-4 and TRBJ1-6; D unclear. V lost 4 bases and J lost 0, with 8 bases in between. This CDR3 contains 15 residues. In germline, CDR1 is SGHNT, CDR2 YYREEE (reference sequence). The whole variable domain, filled in from reference TRBV5-4 and TRBJ1-6, reads ETGVTQSPTHLIKTRGQQVTLRCSSQSGHNTVSWYQQALGQGPQFIFQYYREEENGRGNFPPRFSGLQFPNYSSELNVNALELDDSALYLCASSQWSSYNSPLHFGNGTRLTVT.